This TCR beta chain was documented in a study of blood T cells in healthy people across ages. Overall study results and limits: As age increased, TCR beta diversity per million T cells fell in a roughly linear fashion.

CDR1 and CDR2 (germline): MDHEN, SYDVKM. V gave up 2 bases and J gave up 3 bases, with 14 bases separating them. The CDR3 has 15 amino acids. For the second PCR, which ran for about 7 to 12 cycles, a sample-barcoded 5' primer and a J-beta primer mix were used. Each sample yielded at least 2.5 million CDR3-containing paired-end reads. Using its own MiXCR run on the 5' RACE reads, TCRdb lists one record per CDR3 protein. Here the sample spans around 1,500,000 distinct CDR3 sequences, about 43% being singletons. Individuals who donated were healthy Caucasians from Russia aged roughly 6 to 100. The authors drew about 10 milliliters of peripheral blood from each donor. Comment on this clonotype: The antigen remains undetermined.

The clonotype originates from a woman under 30 in good health. The genes are TRBV28 and TRBJ2-7, with D perhaps TRBD1 or TRBD2 (5 bases each). The sample was blood. This CDR3 is CASSLAGTVDYEQYF. The CDR3 nucleotides read TGTGCCAGCAGTTTAGCCGGGACGGTGGACTACGAGCAGTACTTC.